This TCR beta chain was recorded in a study of T cells in localized non-small cell lung cancer. Profiled with immunoSEQ multiplex PCR; TCRdb holds only in-frame clones, not every one. The repertoire holds about 18,000 clones, with over 75% as singletons. In germline, CDR1 is SGHRS, CDR2 YFSETQ. Deletions cut 0 bases from V and 9 bases from J, with 13 bases between. This CDR3 has 14 residues. This clone was detected only once. This sequence was found in a male donor aged 60 or older with stage I lung adenocarcinoma. The sample here was peripheral blood, taken before any cancer treatment. The chain is built from TRBV5-1 and TRBJ2-1, with no clear D. Written as DNA, the CDR3 is TGCGCCAGCAGCTTGGGGCGAAACTATGCTGAGCAGTTCTTC. This translates into CASSLGRNYAEQFF.